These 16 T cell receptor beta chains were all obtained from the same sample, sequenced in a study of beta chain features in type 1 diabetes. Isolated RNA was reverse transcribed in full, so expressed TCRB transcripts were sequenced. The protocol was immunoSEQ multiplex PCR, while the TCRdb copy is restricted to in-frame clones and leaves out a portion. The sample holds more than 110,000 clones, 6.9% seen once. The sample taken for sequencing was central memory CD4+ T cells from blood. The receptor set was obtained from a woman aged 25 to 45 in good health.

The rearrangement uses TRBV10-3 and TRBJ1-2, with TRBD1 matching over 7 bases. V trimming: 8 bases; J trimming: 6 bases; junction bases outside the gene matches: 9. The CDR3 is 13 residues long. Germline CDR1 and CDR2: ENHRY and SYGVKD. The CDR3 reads CAIRLRGNDGYTF. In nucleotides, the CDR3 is TGTGCCATCCGGCTCAGGGGGAACGATGGCTACACCTTC.

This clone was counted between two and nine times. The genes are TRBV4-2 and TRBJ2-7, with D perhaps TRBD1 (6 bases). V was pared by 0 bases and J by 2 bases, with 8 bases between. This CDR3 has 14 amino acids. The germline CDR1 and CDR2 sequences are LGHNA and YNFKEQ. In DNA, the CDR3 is TGTGCCAGCAGCCAAGAACAGGGACCCTACGAGCAGTACTTC. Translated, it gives CASSQEQGPYEQYF.

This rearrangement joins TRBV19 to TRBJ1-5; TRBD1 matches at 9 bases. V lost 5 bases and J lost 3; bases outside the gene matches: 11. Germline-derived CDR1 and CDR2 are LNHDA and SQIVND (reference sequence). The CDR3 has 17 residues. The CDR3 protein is CASSPGTGFGANQPQHF. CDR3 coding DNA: TGTGCCAGTAGTCCGGGGACAGGGTTCGGGGCCAATCAGCCCCAGCATTTT. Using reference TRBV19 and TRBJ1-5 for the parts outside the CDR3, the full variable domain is DGGITQSPKYLFRKEGQNVTLSCEQNLNHDAMYWYRQDPGQGLRLIYYSQIVNDFQKGDIAEGYSVSREKKESFPLTVTSAQKNPTAFYLCASSPGTGFGANQPQHFGDGTRLSIL.

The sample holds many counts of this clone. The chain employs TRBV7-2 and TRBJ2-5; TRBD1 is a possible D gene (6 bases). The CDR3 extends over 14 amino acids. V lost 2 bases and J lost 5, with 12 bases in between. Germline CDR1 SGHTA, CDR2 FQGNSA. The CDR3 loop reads CASSLMGAQETQYF. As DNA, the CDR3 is TGTGCCAGCAGCTTAATGGGGGCACAGGAGACCCAGTACTTC.

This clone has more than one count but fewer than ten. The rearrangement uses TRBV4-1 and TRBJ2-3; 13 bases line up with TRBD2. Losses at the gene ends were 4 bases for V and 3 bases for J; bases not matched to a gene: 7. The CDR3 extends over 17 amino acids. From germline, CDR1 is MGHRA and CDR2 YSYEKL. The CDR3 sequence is CASSRGLAGDVTDTQYF. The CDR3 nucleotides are TGCGCCAGCAGCCGTGGACTAGCGGGAGATGTGACAGATACGCAGTATTTT.

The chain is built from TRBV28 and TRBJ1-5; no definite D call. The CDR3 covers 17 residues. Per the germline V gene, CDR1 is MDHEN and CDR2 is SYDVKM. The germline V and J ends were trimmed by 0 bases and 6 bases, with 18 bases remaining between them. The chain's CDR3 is CASSLWGRGGSRQPQHF. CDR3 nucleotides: TGTGCCAGCAGTTTATGGGGTCGGGGAGGGAGTCGTCAGCCCCAGCATTTT.

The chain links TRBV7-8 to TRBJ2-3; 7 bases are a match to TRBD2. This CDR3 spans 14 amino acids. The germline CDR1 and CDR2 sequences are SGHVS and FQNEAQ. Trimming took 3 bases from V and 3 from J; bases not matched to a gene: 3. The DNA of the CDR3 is TGTGCCAGCAGCTTGTGGGGGGGAACAGATACGCAGTATTTT. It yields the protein CASSLWGGTDTQYF.

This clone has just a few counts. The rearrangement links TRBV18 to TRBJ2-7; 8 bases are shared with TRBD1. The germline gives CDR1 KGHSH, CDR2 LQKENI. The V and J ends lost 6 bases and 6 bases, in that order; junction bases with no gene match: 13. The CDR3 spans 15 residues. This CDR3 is CASSQGNRGTIEQYF. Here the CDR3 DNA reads TGTGCCAGCTCGCAGGGGAACAGGGGGACGATCGAGCAGTACTTC.

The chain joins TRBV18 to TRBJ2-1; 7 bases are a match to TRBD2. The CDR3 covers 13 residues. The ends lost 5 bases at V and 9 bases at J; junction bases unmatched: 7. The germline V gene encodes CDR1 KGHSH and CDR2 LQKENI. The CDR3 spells CASSEREESEQFF. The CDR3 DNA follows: TGTGCCAGCTCAGAACGGGAGGAGTCTGAGCAGTTCTTC.

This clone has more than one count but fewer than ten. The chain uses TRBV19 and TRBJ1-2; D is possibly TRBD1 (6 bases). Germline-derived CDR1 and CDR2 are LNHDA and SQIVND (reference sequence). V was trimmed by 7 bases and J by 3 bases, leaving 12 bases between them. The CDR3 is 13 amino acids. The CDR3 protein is CASTDSGDYGYTF. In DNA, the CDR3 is TGTGCCAGTACCGATTCAGGGGACTATGGCTACACCTTC.

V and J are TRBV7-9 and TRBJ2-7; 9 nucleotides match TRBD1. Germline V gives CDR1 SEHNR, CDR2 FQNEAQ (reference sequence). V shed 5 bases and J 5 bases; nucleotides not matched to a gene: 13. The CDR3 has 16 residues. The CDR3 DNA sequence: TGTGCCAGCAGCCCCTGGGAAACAGGGGGCGCAGACGAGCAGTACTTC. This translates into CASSPWETGGADEQYF.

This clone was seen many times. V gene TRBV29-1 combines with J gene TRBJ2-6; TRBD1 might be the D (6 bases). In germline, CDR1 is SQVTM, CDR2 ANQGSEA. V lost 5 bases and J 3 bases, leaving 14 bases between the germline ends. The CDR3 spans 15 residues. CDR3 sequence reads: CSVIYRADGANVLTF. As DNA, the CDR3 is TGCAGCGTTATTTACAGGGCTGATGGGGCCAACGTCCTGACTTTC.

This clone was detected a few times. CDR3 region: CASSQTPGTGNEKLFF. CDR3 nucleotide sequence: TGCGCCAGCAGCCAGACCCCCGGGACAGGGAATGAAAAACTGTTTTTT. The V call is TRBV4-3, the J call TRBJ1-4, with 9 bases fitting TRBD1. CDR1 is LGHNA and CDR2 is YSLEER in the germline V gene. CDR3 length equals 16 residues. Trimming took 3 bases from V and 5 from J; bases not matched to a gene: 7.

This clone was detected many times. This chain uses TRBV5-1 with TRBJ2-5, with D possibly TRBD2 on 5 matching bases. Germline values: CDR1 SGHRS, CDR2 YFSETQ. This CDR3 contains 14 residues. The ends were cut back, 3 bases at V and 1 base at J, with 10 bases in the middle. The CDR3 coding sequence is TGCGCCAGCAGCTCAGGAGGATCCCAAGAGACCCAGTACTTC. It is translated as CASSSGGSQETQYF.

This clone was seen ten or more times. CDR3 sequence (DNA): TGCGCCAGCAGCCCCCCTTCGACAGGGTGGTCCTACGAGCAGTACTTC. Translating it yields CASSPPSTGWSYEQYF. This chain uses TRBV4-3 with TRBJ2-7; 7 nucleotides line up with TRBD1. The CDR3 spans 16 residues. Germline CDR1 reads LGHNA; CDR2 reads YSLEER. J lost 1 base, V lost 4 bases, and 10 bases had no gene match.

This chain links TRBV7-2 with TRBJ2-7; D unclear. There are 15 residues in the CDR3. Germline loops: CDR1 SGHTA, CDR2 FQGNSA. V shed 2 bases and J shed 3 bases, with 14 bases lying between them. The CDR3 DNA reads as TGTGCCAGCAGCTTATCTCCCGGGTCTAGCTACGAGCAGTACTTC. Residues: CASSLSPGSSYEQYF.